The rows below give T cell receptor beta chains drawn from one sample of a study of tumor and adjacent non-tumor tissue in lung cancer. TCRdb recomputed calls from the multiplex PCR reads with MiXCR, one row per CDR3 protein. The top ten hold under 30% of the sample, which has 200,000 to 250,000 distinct CDR3 sequences, roughly 70% seen once. The sample taken for sequencing was lung tumor tissue. The receptors originated from a man aged 60-69 years with non-small cell lung cancer. The CDR3 runs from the conserved cysteine through the conserved F or W. Size is omitted from some rows. Given values are once, few, many or a class for expanded clones.

clone_size j_call v_call cdr3_aa
- TRBJ1-1 TRBV6-2/TRBV6-3 CASSRDRSTEAFF
once TRBJ2-1 TRBV11-3 CASSLGLMNEQFF
- TRBJ2-5 TRBV4-2 CASSQVGTSGGARAQYF
once TRBJ2-3 TRBV20-1 CSANGVIGTDTHYF
- TRBJ1-1 TRBV29-1 CSVRPGATEFFF
many TRBJ1-5 TRBV6-1 CASSETHGLRQPQHF
- TRBJ1-6 TRBV30 CAWSVRGGSPLHF
- TRBJ1-1 TRBV15 CATSRDRGKAFF
once TRBJ2-7 TRBV6-5 CASSYSSGTSSYVQYF
- TRBJ2-5 TRBV12-5 CTSGLDFSPQYF
- TRBJ1-2 TRBV30 CAWSGGHSYTF
- TRBJ2-1 TRBV6-2/TRBV6-3 CASSYLGLREYFF
- TRBJ2-4 TRBV11-2 CASSLGGIGATKNIQYF
few TRBJ2-7 TRBV4-2 CASSHAGLAGGGEQYF
- TRBJ2-2 TRBV12-3/TRBV12-4 CVSTLAGEGAGELFF
- TRBJ1-2 TRBV6-5 CASNRANYGYTF
- TRBJ2-3 TRBV4-2 CASSSHPTSTDTQYF
- TRBJ1-2 TRBV7-9 CASSLAGGQSYGYTF
few TRBJ2-1 TRBV6-1 CASRLRTSGAYNEQFF
- TRBJ2-7 TRBV6-2/TRBV6-3 CASSYKWIREQYF
many TRBJ2-1 TRBV28 CASRGPYSRYNEQFF
- TRBJ2-6 TRBV6-1 CASSDLTGFGANVMTF
- TRBJ2-7 TRBV14 CASSQFSSYEQYF